This T cell receptor beta chain was sequenced in a study of T cell repertoires in cytomegalovirus infection (dated by TCRdb to between 2018 and 2021). Background on the whole study: Because public TCR beta signatures pointed to carriage of CMV infection together with the matching HLA type, the HLA type of each donor mattered for the analysis.

Sequencing took place on an Illumina HiSeq 1500. TCRdb handled the public reads itself, with Q25 trimming in fastp and clone calling in MiXCR, and kept productive beta chains. CDR3 protein duplicates are merged, each entry listing the most common genes and DNA. This sample holds hundreds of thousands of distinct CDR3 sequences; over 7.5% were observed only once. The ten largest clones take up around 4.1% of the sample. As regards this clonotype: This clone's antigen is unknown. Per-base quality was not reported, and no clone a single base away is much larger than it.

General conclusions and limits of the study: The ex vivo response was dominated by HLA-C-restricted CMV-specific TCR beta clonotypes, which also provided the single most frequent clonotype in two of eight donors. In both this cohort and an independent roughly 400-donor cohort, the cumulative frequency of public TCR beta family members distinguished carriers of CMV infection plus the relevant HLA type.

From the cysteine through the phenylalanine, the CDR3 covers 12 amino acids. Kept here is only the CDR3 DNA, which spans 36 bases and is read in frame from base 1. V loses 2 bases, J loses 9 bases, and the germline ends lie 9 bases apart. The germline V gene (reference sequence) sets CDR1 to SGHNT and CDR2 to YYREEE. Here the chain combines TRBV5-4 and TRBJ1-5; the D gene cannot be resolved reliably. Sequenced input: PBMCs. The sequence was collected from a human donor in good health (CMV status not recorded). Some clones in this sample may be carry-over from other donors' samples. The sequenced DNA: TGTGCCAGCAGCTTCCCCCGGGGGCCCCAGCATTTT. Protein translation: CASSFPRGPQHF.